Below are 16 T cell receptor beta chains sequenced from a single sample in a study of chemoradiotherapy in HPV16-positive cancers. Sequenced by immunoSEQ multiplex PCR; TCRdb stores in-frame clones only, minus some. Among approximately 12,000 clones listed, about 85% were seen once. This sample comprised blood, obtained from a patient who underwent chemoradiotherapy. The receptor source for this set is a human donor with HPV-associated anogenital cancer.

J is TRBJ1-1 and V is TRBV12-5, with a tentative D call TRBD1 (6 bases). Germline CDR1 reads LGHNT; CDR2 reads FRNRAP. The CDR3 spans 13 residues. Trimming cost V 6 bases and J 1 base, with 9 bases left between them. The CDR3 sequence: CASGVTGNTEAFF. Here the CDR3 DNA reads TGTGCTAGTGGAGTGACAGGGAACACTGAAGCTTTCTTT.

The V and J genes are TRBV2 and TRBJ1-6, with a tentative D call TRBD1 (5 bases). The germline V and J ends were trimmed by 7 bases and 11 bases, with 18 bases remaining between them. The V gene's germline CDR1 is SNHLY and CDR2 FYNNEI. There are 14 residues in the CDR3. For the CDR3, the DNA is TGTGCCAGCATAGACAGTGTCGGATCTCCACCCCTCCACTTT. Translated, it gives CASIDSVGSPPLHF. Full variable domain (missing parts from reference TRBV2 and TRBJ1-6): EPEVTQTPSHQVTQMGQEVILRCVPISNHLYFYWYRQILGQKVEFLVSFYNNEISEKSEIFDDQFSVERPDGSNFTLKIRSTKLEDSAMYFCASIDSVGSPPLHFGNGTRLTVT.

The rearrangement joins TRBV5-4 to TRBJ1-1, with D unclear. The CDR3 loop spans 14 amino acids. From germline, CDR1 is SGHNT and CDR2 YYREEE (reference sequence). V lost 0 bases to trimming and J lost 1 base, with 7 bases between them. CDR3 DNA sequence: TGTGCCAGCAGCTTGGAGCGTCGGAACACTGAAGCTTTCTTT. Translation gives CASSLERRNTEAFF.

The CDR3 sequence is CASSPRGQTSGNTIYF. In DNA form, the CDR3 reads TGCGCCAGCAGCCCGAGGGGACAGACCTCTGGAAACACCATATATTTT. The chain combines TRBV5-1 with TRBJ1-3; TRBD1 agrees at 7 bases. Per germline, CDR1 SGHRS and CDR2 YFSETQ. This CDR3 comprises 16 residues. Germline trimming cut 4 bases from V and 0 bases from J; bases unmatched to any gene: 7.

The gene calls are TRBV11-2 and TRBJ1-4; 9 nucleotides align to TRBD1. Germline V gene data show CDR1 as SGHAT and CDR2 as FQNNGV. The CDR3 covers 16 residues. The V segment lost 0 bases and the J segment 5 bases; nucleotides outside the gene matches: 4. The CDR3 nucleotides read TGTGCCAGCAGCTTAGAGACCGGGACAGGGAATGAAAAACTGTTTTTT. Translating gives CASSLETGTGNEKLFF.

V and J are TRBV11-2 and TRBJ1-1; 7 nucleotides match TRBD1. The germline V gene encodes CDR1 SGHAT and CDR2 FQNNGV. The CDR3 loop spans 14 amino acids. V was clipped by 6 bases and J by 4 bases; unmatched bases: 8. Written as DNA, the CDR3 is TGTGCCAGCAGATTGTCACAGGGGCGCACTGAAGCTTTCTTT. Amino acids: CASRLSQGRTEAFF.

The chain links TRBV19 to TRBJ1-5; D is unresolved. This CDR3 region has 13 residues. Germline CDR1 is LNHDA and CDR2 is SQIVND (reference sequence). V was trimmed by 6 bases and J by 6 bases, leaving 12 bases between them. The CDR3 sequence: CASSLFSSQPQHF. CDR3 coding DNA: TGTGCCAGTAGCCTGTTTTCCAGTCAGCCCCAGCATTTT.

The chain recombines TRBV7-2 with TRBJ2-1; 14 positions match TRBD2. CDR1 SGHTA and CDR2 FQGNSA come from the germline V gene. J gave up 4 bases and V 1 base, and 0 bases lay outside the gene matches. This CDR3 is built from 16 residues. The CDR3 DNA sequence: TGTGCCAGCAGCTTAGGACTAGCGGGGGGGTACAATGAGCAGTTCTTC. It yields the protein CASSLGLAGGYNEQFF.

This sequence joins TRBV10-3 and TRBJ2-5; maybe TRBD2 (6 bases). Trimming cost V 4 bases and J 4 bases, with 13 bases left between them. This CDR3 contains 14 residues. The germline V gene encodes CDR1 ENHRY and CDR2 SYGVKD. CDR3 in DNA: TGTGCCATCAGTGGGAGCGGCGGGACAGAGACCCAGTACTTC. Translated: CAISGSGGTETQYF.

The rearrangement joins TRBV6-1 to TRBJ2-5, with 13 bases that match TRBD2. The CDR3 length is 19 residues. Trimming removed 4 bases from V and 3 bases from J; junction bases left unmatched: 14. Per the germline V gene, CDR1 is MNHNS and CDR2 is SASEGT. The CDR3 region is CASSGLPGLAGWGKETQYF. CDR3 DNA: TGTGCCAGCAGTGGGTTACCGGGACTAGCGGGGTGGGGAAAAGAGACCCAGTACTTC.

This rearrangement joins TRBV7-9 to TRBJ1-3, with TRBD1 as a possible D gene (5 bases). Trimming took 0 bases from V and 7 from J, leaving 13 bases between them. Germline CDR1 reads SEHNR; CDR2 reads FQNEAQ (reference sequence). CDR3 size: 15 residues. The CDR3 region has the DNA TGTGCCAGCAGCTTAGCCGGGGCAATAAGGAACACCATATATTTT. Its protein is CASSLAGAIRNTIYF.

The chain carries TRBV28 and TRBJ1-4; no reliable D call. The CDR3 covers 15 residues. CDR1 and CDR2 (germline): MDHEN, SYDVKM. With 5 bases removed from V and 6 bases from J, the gap between germline ends came to 16 bases. The CDR3 DNA reads as TGTGCCAGCAGTGTCCGTAGGTTTTCGGATGAAAAACTGTTTTTT. Its protein is CASSVRRFSDEKLFF.

This clone has a single count. The rearrangement links TRBV6-5 to TRBJ1-2; no reliable D call. Germline V gives CDR1 MNHEY, CDR2 SVGAGI. The CDR3 is 13 residues long. The germline V and J ends were trimmed by 6 bases and 8 bases, with 16 bases remaining between them. In DNA, the CDR3 is TGTGCCAGCAGGCTCAGGTACAGAGACGGCTACACCTTC. It codes for CASRLRYRDGYTF.

In its sample, this clone ranks as medium-sized. This chain links TRBV6-1 with TRBJ1-4; no firm D call. Germline-derived CDR1 and CDR2 are MNHNS and SASEGT. This CDR3 has 13 residues. V was clipped by 9 bases and J by 5 bases, with 13 bases between them. The CDR3 region has the DNA TGTGCCAGTGGGCCCGGCGAGAATGAAAAACTGTTTTTT. Its protein is CASGPGENEKLFF.

The V gene is TRBV7-9, the J gene TRBJ2-3, with 10 positions matching TRBD1. Germline assignment: CDR1 SEHNR and CDR2 FQNEAQ (reference sequence). The CDR3 extends over 16 amino acids. The ends lost 3 bases at V and 5 bases at J; junction bases unmatched: 8. The CDR3 DNA reads as TGTGCCAGCAGCTTTAGTCCCGGGACAGGGGTAGATACGCAGTATTTT. As protein: CASSFSPGTGVDTQYF.

The V call is TRBV5-6, the J call TRBJ1-1; D remains unclear. This CDR3 has 16 amino acids. Trimming took off 0 bases at V and 0 bases at J, with 12 bases between the two ends. The germline gives CDR1 SGHDT, CDR2 YYEEEE. The CDR3, as DNA: TGTGCCAGCAGCTTGGGTTTATGGAGCATGAACACTGAAGCTTTCTTT. Translating gives CASSLGLWSMNTEAFF.